This T cell receptor (beta chain) comes out of a study of graft-versus-host responses after intestinal transplantation. This clone occurred a few times. At one of its ends the junction is not consistent with the germline gene, which may arise from a read error. Germline CDR1 is GTSNPN and CDR2 is SVGIG (reference sequence). The CDR3 is 15 residues long. Sorted after the reaction were proliferating CFSE-low CD3+CD4+ and CD3+CD8+ responders. Only in-frame clones appear in the TCRdb table, and some are missing; sequencing was by immunoSEQ multiplex PCR. The data contain some 4,400 clones, approximately 30% of them singletons.

The V and J genes are TRBV30 and TRBJ2-2; either TRBD1 or TRBD2 may supply D (6 bases each). The sequence was collected from a human patient who received an intestinal transplant. The sample consisted of alloreactive CD4+ T cells from a mixed lymphocyte reaction culture, taken before intestinal transplant. Specified subset: CFSE-low proliferating T cells sorted from roughly six-day pre-transplant mixed lymphocyte reaction (GvH or HvG direction). The CDR3 coding sequence is TGTGCCAGCAACCAGCCGGACAGAGACCGGCGGGGAGCTGTTTTT. Protein product: CASNQPDRDRRGAVF.